The TCR beta chain under discussion was sequenced for a study of beta chain features in type 1 diabetes. Study-level background: Sorted cell examination encompassed approximately 98,000,000 cells across all samples.

General study findings and limits: For Type 1 diabetes patients, all four CD4+ subsets carried TCRB CDR3s that were moderately but significantly shorter.

Isolated RNA was reverse transcribed in full, so expressed TCRB transcripts were sequenced. TCRdb's copy holds only in-frame clones and misses some; the assay was immunoSEQ multiplex PCR. The table has roughly 150,000 clones, roughly 9% seen once. CD45RO/CCR7/CD25/CD127/CD95/CD27 sorting isolated CD4+ naive, central memory, regulatory and stem cell-like memory cells. This clone was found a few times. No antigen is known for it. The sequencing sample was made of central memory CD4+ T cells from blood. The sequence derives from a woman aged 30 to 39 with type 1 diabetes.

CDR3 protein: CASSLEGDLRYTF. CDR3 in DNA: TGTGCCAGCAGCTTGGAGGGGGATCTACGCTACACCTTC. The chain joins TRBV5-6 to TRBJ1-2; D possibly corresponds to TRBD1 (6 bases). CDR1 and CDR2 (germline): SGHDT, YYEEEE. This CDR3 contains 13 residues. Trimming shortened V by 0 bases and J by 9 bases, and 12 bases separated the two germline ends.